This T cell receptor beta chain was recorded in a study of vaccination and CD4 T cells after COVID-19. Specified treatment: approximately nine-day PBMC culture with coronavirus spike peptide pools or control peptides (ViraFEST assay). Dates of positive PCR ran from March to December 2020, before US Alpha, Beta and Delta variants. The V end was cut by 6 bases, the J end by 5 bases, with 16 bases between. The CDR3 loop spans 14 amino acids. Germline-derived CDR1 and CDR2 are SNHLY and FYNNEI. A remark on this clonotype: What it binds is not known.

Sequencing of DNA taken from cultured CD4+ T cells relied on the Oncomine TCR Beta short-read assay. From the PCR reads, TCRdb called clonotypes with MiXCR, one entry per CDR3 protein. This table has about 12,000 distinct CDR3 sequences, 76% appearing once. The sequence came from a human donor who had recovered from COVID-19. The sequenced sample consisted of CD4+ T cells from blood, cultured in vitro. J is TRBJ2-5 and V is TRBV2; TRBD2 is a possible D gene (6 bases). The CDR3 coding sequence is TGTGCCAGCAGGGATAATGGGGGGATGGAGACCCAGTACTTC. Protein product: CASRDNGGMETQYF.